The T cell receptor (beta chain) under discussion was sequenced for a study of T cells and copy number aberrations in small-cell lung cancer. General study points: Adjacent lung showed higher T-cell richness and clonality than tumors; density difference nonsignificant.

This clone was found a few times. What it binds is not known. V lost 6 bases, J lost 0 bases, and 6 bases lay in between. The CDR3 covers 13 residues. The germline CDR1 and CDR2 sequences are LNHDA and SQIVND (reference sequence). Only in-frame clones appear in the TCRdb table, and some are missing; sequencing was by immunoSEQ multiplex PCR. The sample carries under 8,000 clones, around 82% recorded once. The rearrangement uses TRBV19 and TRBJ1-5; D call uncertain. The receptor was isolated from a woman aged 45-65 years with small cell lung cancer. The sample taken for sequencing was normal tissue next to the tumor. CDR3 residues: CASRTNSNQPQHF. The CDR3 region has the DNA TGTGCCAGTAGGACAAATAGCAATCAGCCCCAGCATTTT.